The T cell receptor beta chain under discussion was sequenced for a study of T cell responses to AZD1222 COVID-19 vaccine. Study findings and constraints: Clonal diversity may have been underestimated, and the donors were mostly white British, with more females than males. Following two doses of AZD1222, Spike-specific TCR breadth and depth rose.

The germline gives CDR1 SGHRS, CDR2 YFSETQ. This CDR3 is 13 amino acids long. Trimming cost V 5 bases and J 1 base, with 9 bases left between them. In the case of this clone: Its matching antigen is unknown.

Using immunoSEQ multiplex PCR, the repertoire was profiled, and TCRdb retains in-frame clones only, with some absent. The sample has 160,000 or so clones; less than 90% are singletons. The chain is built from TRBV5-1 and TRBJ1-1, with a weak D call TRBD1 (6 bases). The TCR originated in an adult who had recovered from COVID-19. Here the sequenced sample was peripheral blood, taken after recovery from COVID-19. CDR3 sequence (DNA): TGCGCCAGCAGGGAACAGGGGAACACTGAAGCTTTCTTT. Its translation: CASREQGNTEAFF.